The source of this TCR beta chain is a study of neoadjuvant anti-PD-1 for oral cavity cancer. Study summary: Patients without progression got a fourth dose around day 43.

TCRdb's table, derived via immunoSEQ multiplex PCR, lists solely in-frame clones and lacks some. This table has around 9,800 clones, 45% to 60% appearing once. V was trimmed by 10 bases and J by 1 base, leaving 13 bases between them. This CDR3 is built from 13 residues. The germline CDR1 and CDR2 sequences are MNHEY and SVGAGI. The sequence came from a person aged 35-79 years with oral cavity squamous cell carcinoma. The specimen comprised tumor tissue, sampled before nivolumab (anti-PD-1) treatment. The rearrangement uses TRBV6-5 and TRBJ2-5; maybe TRBD1 (6 bases). The CDR3 region is CATSGVPQETQYF. The CDR3 DNA is TGTGCCACCTCAGGGGTCCCCCAAGAGACCCAGTACTTC.